The next 4 T cell receptor beta chains were all read from a single sample in a study of shared clonotypes between healthy human individuals (dated by TCRdb to the early 2020s). CD8 naive samples consisted of CD45RO-negative cells that were positively selected for CCR7, yielding a CD45RA+CCR7+ population without TemRA cells. Libraries were prepared through the immunoSEQ multiplex PCR assay. TCRdb holds this immuneACCESS table with in-frame rearrangements only. Some clones are missing; in checked studies, unresolved V genes explain under half, and the rest has no known cause. The sample has 650,000 to 800,000 clones on record, 92% of them singletons. Approximately 24% of the sample rests with the top ten. The sample comprised naive CD8+ T cells sorted from blood. The sample's cell subset or site, from its label and the paper: CD45RA+CCR7+. The origin of the receptors is a man under 40 in good health.

The chain is built from TRBV7-6 and TRBJ1-2, with TRBD1 matching 11 bases. Germline values: CDR1 SGHVS, CDR2 FNYEAQ. Trimming took 3 bases from V and 7 from J; bases not matched to a gene: 4. This CDR3 is 14 amino acids long. In DNA form, the CDR3 reads TGTGCCAGCAGCTTGGGACAGGGGGTTCGTGGCTACACCTTC. The encoded protein is CASSLGQGVRGYTF.

This chain connects TRBV7-9 to TRBJ2-7, with D perhaps matching TRBD1 (6 bases). The CDR3 is made up of 14 amino acids. Trimming shortened V by 4 bases and J by 2 bases, and 12 bases separated the two germline ends. CDR1 and CDR2 (germline): SEHNR, FQNEAQ (reference sequence). The CDR3 protein is CASSSRTVPYEQYF. The CDR3, as DNA: TGTGCCAGCAGCTCCCGGACAGTCCCCTACGAGCAGTACTTC.

This chain uses TRBV7-6 with TRBJ2-2; TRBD1 aligns across 7 bases. V shed 5 bases and J 0 bases; nucleotides not matched to a gene: 6. The CDR3 length is 16 residues. Germline CDR1 SGHVS, CDR2 FNYEAQ. CDR3 coding DNA: TGTGCCAGCAGCCTAGGACAGGCGGCGAACACCGGGGAGCTGTTTTTT. Translating gives CASSLGQAANTGELFF. Full variable domain (remainder filled in from reference TRBV7-6 and TRBJ2-2): GAGVSQSPRYKVTKRGQDVALRCDPISGHVSLYWYRQALGQGPEFLTYFNYEAQQDKSGLPNDRFSAERPEGSISTLTIQRTEQRDSAMYRCASSLGQAANTGELFFGEGSRLTVL.

The CDR3 spells CASSYSGENEKLFF. DNA for the CDR3: TGTGCCAGCAGTTACTCTGGAGAAAATGAAAAACTGTTTTTT. The rearrangement links TRBV6-5 to TRBJ1-4; the D is unclear. Germline V gene lookup returns CDR1 MNHEY and CDR2 SVGAGI. There are 14 residues in the CDR3. The germline V and J ends were trimmed by 0 bases and 5 bases, with 7 bases remaining between them.